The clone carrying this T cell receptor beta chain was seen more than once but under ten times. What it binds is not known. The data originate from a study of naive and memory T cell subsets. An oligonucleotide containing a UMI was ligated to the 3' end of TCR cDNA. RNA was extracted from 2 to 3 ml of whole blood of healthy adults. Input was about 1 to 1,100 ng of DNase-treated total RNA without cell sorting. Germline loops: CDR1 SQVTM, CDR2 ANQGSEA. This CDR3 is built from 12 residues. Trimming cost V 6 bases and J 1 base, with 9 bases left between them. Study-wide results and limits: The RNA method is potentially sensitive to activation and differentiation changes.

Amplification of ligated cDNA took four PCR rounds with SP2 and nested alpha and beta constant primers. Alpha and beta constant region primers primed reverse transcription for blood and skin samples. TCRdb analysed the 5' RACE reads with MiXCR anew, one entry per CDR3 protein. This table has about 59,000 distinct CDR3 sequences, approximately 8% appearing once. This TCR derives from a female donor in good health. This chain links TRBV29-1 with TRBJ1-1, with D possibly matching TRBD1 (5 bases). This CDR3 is CSVGRTNTEAFF. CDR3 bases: TGCAGCGTGGGACGGACGAACACTGAAGCTTTCTTT.